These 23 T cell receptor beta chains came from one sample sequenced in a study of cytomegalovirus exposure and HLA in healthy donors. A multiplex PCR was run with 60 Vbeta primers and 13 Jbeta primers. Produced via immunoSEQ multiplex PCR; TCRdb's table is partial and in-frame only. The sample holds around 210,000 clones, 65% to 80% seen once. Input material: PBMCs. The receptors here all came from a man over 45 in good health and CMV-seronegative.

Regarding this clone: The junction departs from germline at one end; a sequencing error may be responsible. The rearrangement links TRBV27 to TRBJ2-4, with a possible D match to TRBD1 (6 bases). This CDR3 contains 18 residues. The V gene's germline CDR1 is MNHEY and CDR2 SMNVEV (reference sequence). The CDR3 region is CASSFYRDRHLAKNSQYF. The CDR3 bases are TGTGCCAGCAGTTTTTATAGAGACAGGCATCTAGCCAAAAACAGTCAGTACTTC.

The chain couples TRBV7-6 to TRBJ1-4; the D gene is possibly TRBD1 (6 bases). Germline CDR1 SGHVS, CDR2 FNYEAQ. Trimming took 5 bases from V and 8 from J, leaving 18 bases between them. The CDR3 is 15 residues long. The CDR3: CASSIGTQPREKLFF. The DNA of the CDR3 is TGTGCCAGCAGCATTGGGACACAGCCACGAGAAAAACTGTTTTTT.

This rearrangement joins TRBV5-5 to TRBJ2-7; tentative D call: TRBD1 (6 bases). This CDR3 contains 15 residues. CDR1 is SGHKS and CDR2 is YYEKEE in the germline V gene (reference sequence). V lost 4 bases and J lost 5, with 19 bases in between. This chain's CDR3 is CASSLGRHRDDEQYF. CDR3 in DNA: TGTGCCAGCAGCCTTGGAAGGCACAGGGACGACGAGCAGTACTTC.

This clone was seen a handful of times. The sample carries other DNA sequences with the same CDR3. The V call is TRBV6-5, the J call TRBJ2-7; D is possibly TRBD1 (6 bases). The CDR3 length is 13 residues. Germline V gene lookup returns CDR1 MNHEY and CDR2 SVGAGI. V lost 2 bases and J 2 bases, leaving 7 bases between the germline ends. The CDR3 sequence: CASSYGQTYEQYF. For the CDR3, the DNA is TGTGCCAGCAGTTACGGACAGACCTACGAGCAGTACTTC.

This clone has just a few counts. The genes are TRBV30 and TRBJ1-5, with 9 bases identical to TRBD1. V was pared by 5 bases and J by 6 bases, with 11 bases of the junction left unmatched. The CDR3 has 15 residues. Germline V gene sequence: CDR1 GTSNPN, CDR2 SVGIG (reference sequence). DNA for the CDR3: TGTGCCTGGGGGCGCTATGGGACAGGGCTTCAGCCCCAGCATTTT. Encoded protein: CAWGRYGTGLQPQHF.

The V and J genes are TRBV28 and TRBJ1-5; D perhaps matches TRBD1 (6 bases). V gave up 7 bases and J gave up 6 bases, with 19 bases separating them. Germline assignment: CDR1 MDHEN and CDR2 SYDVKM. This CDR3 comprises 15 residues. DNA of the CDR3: TGTGCCAGCACCTCCGGGGGGGCCCGTCGTCAGCCCCAGCATTTT. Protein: CASTSGGARRQPQHF.

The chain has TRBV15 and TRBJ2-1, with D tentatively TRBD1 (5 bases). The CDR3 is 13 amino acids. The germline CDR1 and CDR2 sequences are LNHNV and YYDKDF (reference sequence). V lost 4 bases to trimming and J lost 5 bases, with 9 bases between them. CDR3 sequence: CATSKGVHNEQFF. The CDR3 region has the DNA TGTGCCACCAGCAAAGGGGTACACAATGAGCAGTTCTTC.

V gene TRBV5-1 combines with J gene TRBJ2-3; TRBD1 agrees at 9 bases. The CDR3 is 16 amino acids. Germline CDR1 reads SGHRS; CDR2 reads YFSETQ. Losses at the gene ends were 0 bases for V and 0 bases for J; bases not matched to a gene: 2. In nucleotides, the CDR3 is TGCGCCAGCAGCTTGGGGGACAGGGATAGCACAGATACGCAGTATTTT. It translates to CASSLGDRDSTDTQYF.

The CDR3 sequence: CASSWGGPGLGTGELFF. CDR3 DNA: TGTGCCAGCAGCTGGGGGGGCCCGGGACTAGGCACCGGGGAGCTGTTTTTT. The J gene is TRBJ2-2, the V gene TRBV13; 8 bases are shared with TRBD2. Germline trimming cut 4 bases from V and 4 bases from J; bases unmatched to any gene: 11. CDR3 length equals 17 residues. CDR1 and CDR2 (germline): PRHDT, FYEKMQ (reference sequence).

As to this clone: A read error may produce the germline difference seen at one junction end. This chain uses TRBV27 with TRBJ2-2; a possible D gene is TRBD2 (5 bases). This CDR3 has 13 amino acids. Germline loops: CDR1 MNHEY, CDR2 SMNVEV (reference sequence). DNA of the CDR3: TGTGCCAGCAGTCCCCTGGGAACCGGGGAGCTGCTTTTT. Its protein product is CASSPLGTGELLF.

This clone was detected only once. In DNA, the CDR3 is TGTGCCAGTAGCGACAGGCCCGGCTCTGGAAACACCATATATTTT. Amino acid sequence: CASSDRPGSGNTIYF. The V call is TRBV19, the J call TRBJ1-3; D possibly corresponds to TRBD1 (6 bases). Germline-derived CDR1 and CDR2 are LNHDA and SQIVND (reference sequence). This CDR3 has 15 amino acids. The V end was cut by 6 bases, the J end by 0 bases, with 12 bases between.

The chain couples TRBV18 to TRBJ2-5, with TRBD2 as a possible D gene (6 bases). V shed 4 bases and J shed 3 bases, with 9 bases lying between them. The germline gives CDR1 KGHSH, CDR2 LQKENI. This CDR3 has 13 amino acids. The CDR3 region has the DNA TGTGCCAGCTCACGGGCGGGGAAAGAGACCCAGTACTTC. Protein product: CASSRAGKETQYF. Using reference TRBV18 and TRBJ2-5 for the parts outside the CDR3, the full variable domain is NAGVMQNPRHLVRRRGQEARLRCSPMKGHSHVYWYRQLPEEGLKFMVYLQKENIIDESGMPKERFSAEFPKEGPSILRIQQVVRGDSAAYFCASSRAGKETQYFGPGTRLLVL.

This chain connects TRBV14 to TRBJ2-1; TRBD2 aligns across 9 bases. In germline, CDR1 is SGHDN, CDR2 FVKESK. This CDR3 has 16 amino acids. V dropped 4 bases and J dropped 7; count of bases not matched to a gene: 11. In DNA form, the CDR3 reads TGTGCCAGCAGCCCACTTCTAGCGGGAAAAAGTAATGAGCAGTTCTTC. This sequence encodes CASSPLLAGKSNEQFF.

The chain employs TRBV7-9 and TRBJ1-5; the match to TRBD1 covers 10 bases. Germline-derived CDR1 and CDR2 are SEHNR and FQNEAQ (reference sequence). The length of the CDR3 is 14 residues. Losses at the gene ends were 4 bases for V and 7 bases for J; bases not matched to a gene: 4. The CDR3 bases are TGTGCCAGCAGCTGGACAGGGGGAGACCAGCCCCAGCATTTT. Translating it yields CASSWTGGDQPQHF.

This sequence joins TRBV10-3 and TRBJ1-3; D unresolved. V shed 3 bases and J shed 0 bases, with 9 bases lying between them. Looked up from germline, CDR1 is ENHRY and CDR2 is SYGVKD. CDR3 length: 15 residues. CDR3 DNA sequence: TGTGCCATCAGTGACGCAGAATTCTCTGGAAACACCATATATTTT. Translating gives CAISDAEFSGNTIYF.

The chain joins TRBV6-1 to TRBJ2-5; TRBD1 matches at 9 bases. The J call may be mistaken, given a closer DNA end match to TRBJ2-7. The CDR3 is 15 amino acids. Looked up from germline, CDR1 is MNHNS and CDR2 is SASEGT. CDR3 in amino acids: CASSEGGQGWNEQYF. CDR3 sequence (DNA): TGTGCCAGCAGTGAAGGGGGACAGGGCTGGAACGAGCAGTACTTC.

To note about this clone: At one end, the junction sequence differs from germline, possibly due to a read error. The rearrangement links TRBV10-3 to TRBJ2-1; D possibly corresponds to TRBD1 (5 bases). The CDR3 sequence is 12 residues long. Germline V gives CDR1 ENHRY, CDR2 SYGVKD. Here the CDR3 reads CAISETGNEQFF. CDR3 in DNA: TGTGCCATAAGTGAAACAGGCAATGAGCAGTTCTTC.

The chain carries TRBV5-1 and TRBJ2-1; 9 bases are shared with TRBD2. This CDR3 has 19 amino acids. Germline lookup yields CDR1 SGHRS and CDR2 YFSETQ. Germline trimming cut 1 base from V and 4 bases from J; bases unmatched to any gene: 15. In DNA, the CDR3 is TGCGCCAGCAGCTTGAGTTCCCTAGCGGGAACGGGGCGGTACAATGAGCAGTTCTTC. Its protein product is CASSLSSLAGTGRYNEQFF.

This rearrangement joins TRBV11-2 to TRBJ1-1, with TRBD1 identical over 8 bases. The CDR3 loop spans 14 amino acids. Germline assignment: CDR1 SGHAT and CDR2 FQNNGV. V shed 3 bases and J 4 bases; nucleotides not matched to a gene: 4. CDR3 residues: CASSFGQGLTEAFF. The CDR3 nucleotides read TGTGCCAGCAGCTTTGGACAGGGACTCACTGAAGCTTTCTTT.

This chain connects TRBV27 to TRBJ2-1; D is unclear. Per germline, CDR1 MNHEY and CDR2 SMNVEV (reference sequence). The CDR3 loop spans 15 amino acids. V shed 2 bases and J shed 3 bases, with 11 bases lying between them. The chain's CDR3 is CASSLPRPNYNEQFF. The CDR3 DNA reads TGTGCCAGCAGTTTACCCAGGCCTAACTACAATGAGCAGTTCTTC.

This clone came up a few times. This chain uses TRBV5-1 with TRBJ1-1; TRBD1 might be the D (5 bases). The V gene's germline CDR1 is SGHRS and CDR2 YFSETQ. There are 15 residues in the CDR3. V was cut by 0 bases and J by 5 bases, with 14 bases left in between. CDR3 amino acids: CASSLGGSQGTEAFF. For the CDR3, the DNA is TGCGCCAGCAGCTTGGGGGGCTCCCAAGGGACTGAAGCTTTCTTT.

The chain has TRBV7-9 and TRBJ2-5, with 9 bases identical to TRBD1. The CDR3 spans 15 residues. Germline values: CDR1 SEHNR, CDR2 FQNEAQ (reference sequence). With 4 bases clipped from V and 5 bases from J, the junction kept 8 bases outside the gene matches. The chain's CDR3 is CASSYTGGKMETQYF. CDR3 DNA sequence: TGTGCCAGCAGCTACACAGGGGGCAAGATGGAGACCCAGTACTTC. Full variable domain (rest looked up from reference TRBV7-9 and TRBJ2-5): DTGVSQNPRHKITKRGQNVTFRCDPISEHNRLYWYRQTLGQGPEFLTYFQNEAQLEKSRLLSDRFSAERPKGSFSTLEIQRTEQGDSAMYLCASSYTGGKMETQYFGPGTRLLVL.

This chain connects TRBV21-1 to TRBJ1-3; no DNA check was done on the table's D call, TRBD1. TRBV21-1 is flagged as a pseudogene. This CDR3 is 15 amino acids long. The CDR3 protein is CASSKDRLSGNTIYF. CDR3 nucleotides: TGTGCCAGCAGCAAAGACAGGTTATCTGGAAACACCATATATTTT.